The source of this T cell receptor (beta chain) is a study of T cells in Graves' hyperthyroidism and ophthalmopathy. Study-wide background: Peripheral blood was secured at the point of initial diagnosis, before any treatment. Findings and limits, study-wide: Most clonotypes expanded in the thyroid (above 0.001) were also present in blood.

This clonotype was seen repeatedly, ten times or more. Its antigen is unknown. Germline values: CDR1 MNHEY, CDR2 SVGEGT. The CDR3 totals 15 residues. V dropped 8 bases and J dropped 0; count of bases not matched to a gene: 8. Investigators excluded patients with uncontrolled infection, other autoimmune disease, pregnancy or lactation. PBMCs stemmed from 10 ml fresh peripheral blood. Amplification yielded TCR beta CDR3 regions, with RNA transcripts as the source. HTBI primers were employed in a first-round RT-PCR of the TCR CDR3. TCRdb passed the multiplex PCR reads through MiXCR, listing each CDR3 protein once. The top ten clones hold 45% to 50% of a sample with approximately 490,000 distinct CDR3 sequences, less than 25% of them seen once.

The specimen was blood. The rearrangement links TRBV6-2 or TRBV6-3 to TRBJ2-5; 8 bases are a match to TRBD2. The TCR was taken from a woman in her 70s with Graves' ophthalmopathy. CDR3 region: CASRVAGLYQETQYF. The DNA of the CDR3 is TGTGCCAGCCGCGTAGCGGGGCTGTACCAAGAGACCCAGTACTTC.